This T cell receptor beta chain was identified during a study of blood T cell repertoires in COVID-19. Study overall: Samples representing acute and convalescent COVID-19 were sourced from the United States, Italy and Spain.

In germline, CDR1 is MNHNS, CDR2 SASEGT. The CDR3 covers 11 residues. Deletions cut 3 bases from V and 8 bases from J, with 7 bases between. The authors' processing: Nucleated cell counts were estimated from reference gene primer amplification. Some clones are missing from TCRdb's copy, which holds only in-frame ones; the method was immunoSEQ multiplex PCR. V and J calls and clone size are copied from that table; D and trimming were computed from the DNA. Altogether about 130,000 clones are present, about 85% being singletons, with the ten largest covering about a tenth. The chain recombines TRBV6-1 with TRBJ1-1; D gene ambiguous. The sequence came from a man between 35 and 55 years old with active or convalescent COVID-19. The specimen was peripheral blood. CDR3: CASSDRLEAFF. CDR3 bases: TGTGCCAGCAGTGATCGGTTGGAAGCTTTCTTT.